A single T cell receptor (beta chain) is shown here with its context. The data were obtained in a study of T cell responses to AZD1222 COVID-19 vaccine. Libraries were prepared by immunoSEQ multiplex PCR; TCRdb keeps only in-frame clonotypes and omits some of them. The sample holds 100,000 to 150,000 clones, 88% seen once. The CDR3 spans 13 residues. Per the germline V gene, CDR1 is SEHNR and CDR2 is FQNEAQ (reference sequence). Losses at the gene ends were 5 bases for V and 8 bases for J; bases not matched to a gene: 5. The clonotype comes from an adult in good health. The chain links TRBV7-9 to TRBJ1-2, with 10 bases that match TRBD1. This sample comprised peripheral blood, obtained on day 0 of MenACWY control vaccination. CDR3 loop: CASSVDRGRGYTF. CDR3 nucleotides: TGTGCCAGCAGCGTAGACAGGGGGCGAGGCTACACCTTC.